This TCR beta chain was documented in a study of tumor-infiltrating lymphocytes in localized non-small cell lung cancer. At the level of the study: The cohort mixed smokers and never-smokers, several histologies, and some post-neoadjuvant-chemotherapy samples. Resected tumor was paired with non-adjacent uninvolved lung from the same patient.

Study conclusions and caveats: Tumor T-cell fraction from TCR sequencing was not associated with recurrence-free survival (p = 0.61).

This CDR3 is 14 amino acids long. V was shortened by 4 bases and J by 2 bases, with 12 bases between the two germline ends. Remarks on this clone: Its antigen is unknown.

Profiled with immunoSEQ multiplex PCR; TCRdb holds only in-frame clones, not every one. Altogether tens of thousands of clones are present, approximately 80% being singletons, with the ten largest covering 3% to 3.5%. The chain has TRBV5-3 and TRBJ1-1; D gene ambiguous. TRBV5-3 is an ORF for which the function is uncertain. The sample comprised lung tumor tissue. This sequence originates from a human donor with non-small cell lung cancer. The CDR3 protein is CARSAPGGNTEAFF. CDR3 in DNA: TGTGCCAGAAGCGCACCTGGTGGAAACACTGAAGCTTTCTTT.